This T cell receptor beta chain emerged from a study of blood T cell repertoires in COVID-19. About the research overall: Sites in the United States, Italy and Spain provided acute and convalescent COVID-19 samples.

The assay was immunoSEQ multiplex PCR, and TCRdb's table has in-frame clones only and misses some. The data show roughly 53,000 clones, with roughly 89% seen just once and around 2.7% held by the top ten. This clone appeared a single time. This CDR3 spans 12 amino acids. Trimming took 7 bases from V and 2 from J, leaving 8 bases between them. Germline lookup yields CDR1 LGHDT and CDR2 YNNKEL (reference sequence). This receptor was obtained from a man older than 75 with acute or convalescent COVID-19. The V and J genes are TRBV3-1 (or the pseudogene TRBV3-2) and TRBJ1-2, with D perhaps matching TRBD1 (6 bases). Sequences were obtained from peripheral blood. The CDR3 DNA sequence: TGTGCCAGCACACAGGGAAACTATGGCTACACCTTC. It encodes CASTQGNYGYTF.